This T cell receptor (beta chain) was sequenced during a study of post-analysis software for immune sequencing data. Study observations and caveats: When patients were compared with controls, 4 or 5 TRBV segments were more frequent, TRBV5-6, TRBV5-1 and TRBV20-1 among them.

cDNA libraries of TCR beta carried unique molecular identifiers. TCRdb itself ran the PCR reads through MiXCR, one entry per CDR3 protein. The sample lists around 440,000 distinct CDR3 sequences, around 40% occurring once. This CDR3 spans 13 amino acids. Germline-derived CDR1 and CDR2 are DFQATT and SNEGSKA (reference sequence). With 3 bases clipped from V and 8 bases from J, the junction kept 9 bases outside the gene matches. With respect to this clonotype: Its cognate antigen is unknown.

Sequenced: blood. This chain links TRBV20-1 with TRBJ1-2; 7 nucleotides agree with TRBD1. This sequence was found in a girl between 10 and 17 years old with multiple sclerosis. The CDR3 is CSASFRGRLGYTF. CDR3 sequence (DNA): TGCAGTGCTAGTTTCAGGGGGAGGTTAGGCTACACCTTC.